The 17 T cell receptor beta chains listed next were all sequenced from one sample in a study of Graves' ophthalmopathy and Graves' hyperthyroidism (dated 2018 in TCRdb). Sequencing relied on an Illumina HiSeq 2000. For repertoire sequencing, TCR beta CDR3 regions were amplified from RNA transcripts. The first round of RT-PCR was done with HTBI primers and the Qiagen OneStep RT-PCR kit, and was followed by a second round of multiplex PCR, then size selection and purification. The public sequencing data were trimmed at Q25 with fastp and processed into clonotypes with MiXCR by TCRdb, which kept only in-frame beta chains. Merged by CDR3 protein, the rows form single entries marked with the most common genes and DNA. This sample has approximately 640,000 distinct CDR3 sequences in its table, and more than 40% of those were observed once. The ten largest make up about 3.3% of the sample. Sequenced material: peripheral blood. All receptors come from an adult man with Graves' ophthalmopathy.

In its sample, this clonotype was seen many times. The V gene is TRBV5-1, the J gene TRBJ1-1, with 10 bases fitting TRBD1. J was trimmed by 7 bases and V by 3 bases; bases with no gene match: 3. The CDR3 spans 13 residues. Germline V gives CDR1 SGHRS, CDR2 YFSETQ. In nucleotides, the CDR3 is TGCGCCAGCAGCTGGACAGGGGGACGTGAAGCTTTCTTT. It specifies CASSWTGGREAFF.

The gene calls are TRBV20-1 and TRBJ1-5; D might be TRBD1 (6 bases). The germline gives CDR1 DFQATT, CDR2 SNEGSKA (reference sequence). CDR3 size: 16 residues. V gave up 3 bases and J gave up 0 bases, with 15 bases separating them. CDR3 DNA: TGCAGTGCTAGGGCCTCCTCAGGGGCTAGCAATCAGCCCCAGCATTTT. Translation: CSARASSGASNQPQHF.

Concerning this clonotype: The conserved final phenylalanine or tryptophan is absent from the CDR3, which likely points to a read error. V usage is TRBV7-9 and J usage is TRBJ2-5; TRBD2 is a possible D gene (5 bases). Germline V gene sequence: CDR1 SEHNR, CDR2 FQNEAQ (reference sequence). The CDR3 sequence is 13 residues long. CDR3: CASSFGNGETQYS. DNA of the CDR3: TGTGCCAGTAGCTTCGGGAACGGGGAGACCCAGTACTCC.

The genes are TRBV7-2 and TRBJ2-5; D gene unclear. Germline V gene data show CDR1 as SGHTA and CDR2 as FQGNSA. Trimming removed 4 bases at V and 10 bases at J, with 13 bases between. This CDR3 contains 12 residues. CDR3 nucleotides: TGTGCCAGCAGCTCGCCCGGGTTGAACCAGTACTTC. Translating gives CASSSPGLNQYF.

The CDR3 spells CSVEGEDSGGSSDTQYF. CDR3 DNA sequence: TGCAGCGTTGAAGGGGAGGATAGCGGGGGATCGTCAGATACGCAGTATTTT. The J gene is TRBJ2-3, the V gene TRBV29-1, with 9 bases identical to TRBD2. This CDR3 is built from 17 residues. Trimming at V came to 1 base and at J to 4 bases, leaving 12 bases not matched to a gene. Germline CDR1 SQVTM, CDR2 ANQGSEA.

This clonotype was counted a few times. The J gene is TRBJ2-5, the V gene TRBV20-1, with TRBD2 matching over 8 bases. J was trimmed by 5 bases and V by 0 bases; bases with no gene match: 8. There are 15 residues in the CDR3. Germline V gene data show CDR1 as DFQATT and CDR2 as SNEGSKA (reference sequence). The CDR3 DNA reads TGCAGTGCTAGAGATGGGGCTAGCGGGTTGGAGACCCAGTACTTC. It is translated as CSARDGASGLETQYF.

The CDR3 region is CATGELQETQYF. CDR3 DNA: TGTGCCACCGGTGAGTTACAAGAGACCCAGTACTTC. The rearrangement joins TRBV10-3 to TRBJ2-5; D gene ambiguous. V was pared by 10 bases and J by 2 bases, with 11 bases between. Germline V gene lookup returns CDR1 ENHRY and CDR2 SYGVKD. This CDR3 region has 12 residues.

The chain combines TRBV25-1 with TRBJ1-4, with TRBD1 identical over 9 bases. The CDR3 runs to 16 residues. With V trimmed by 5 bases and J by 8 bases, 12 bases remained unmatched. Germline V gene data show CDR1 as MGHDK and CDR2 as SYGVNS. The CDR3 DNA is TGTGCCAGCAGTTTACAGGGGGCCGCCCCGAGGGAAAAACTGTTTTTT. This encodes CASSLQGAAPREKLFF.

Here the CDR3 reads CAWSTSNTEAFF. CDR3 nucleotides: TGTGCCTGGAGTACCTCGAACACTGAAGCTTTCTTT. The chain has TRBV19 and TRBJ1-1; D gene ambiguous. The CDR3 consists of 12 residues. V lost 11 bases to trimming and J lost 1 base, with 11 bases between them. CDR1 and CDR2 from the germline V gene are LNHDA and SQIVND (reference sequence).

This clonotype was recorded once. A read error is possible here, since a much larger clone lies one base away. The chain recombines TRBV20-1 with TRBJ1-4; TRBD1 aligns across 9 bases. The trim removed 6 bases at V and 5 bases at J, leaving 1 base unmatched. Germline V CDR1 and CDR2: DFQATT, SNEGSKA (reference sequence). This CDR3 is 12 amino acids long. CDR3 sequence: CSAGTGNEKLFF. In DNA form, the CDR3 reads TGCAGTGCAGGGACAGGGAATGAAAAACTGTTTTTT.

The chain has TRBV20-1 and TRBJ1-2, with 7 positions matching TRBD1. The V gene's germline CDR1 is DFQATT and CDR2 SNEGSKA (reference sequence). Trimming took 3 bases from V and 7 from J; bases not matched to a gene: 11. The CDR3 spans 14 residues. The CDR3 spells CSARGPGGPGGYTF. DNA of the CDR3: TGCAGTGCTAGGGGCCCAGGGGGTCCCGGTGGCTACACCTTC.

A note on this clonotype: Germline and junction disagree at one end, which may indicate a read error. The chain joins TRBV7-9 to TRBJ1-4; 7 bases fit TRBD1. The CDR3 is 14 amino acids. Per germline, CDR1 SEHNR and CDR2 FQNEAQ (reference sequence). The CDR3 is CASSQGEANEKLFF. In DNA form, the CDR3 reads TGCGCCAGCAGCCAGGGGGAAGCTAATGAAAAACTGTTTTTT.

The chain combines TRBV29-1 with TRBJ2-1, with D unresolved. Germline V CDR1 and CDR2: SQVTM, ANQGSEA. The V and J ends lost 5 bases and 4 bases respectively, with 9 bases between them. This CDR3 is 12 amino acids long. CDR3 DNA: TGCAGCGTTTCACTACCGTACAATGAGCAGTTCTTC. As protein: CSVSLPYNEQFF.

The rearrangement links TRBV20-1 to TRBJ2-7, with D perhaps matching TRBD1 or TRBD2 (5 bases each). Trimming removed 1 base from V and 5 bases from J, with 12 bases in between. Germline loops: CDR1 DFQATT, CDR2 SNEGSKA (reference sequence). The CDR3 loop spans 13 amino acids. CDR3 loop: CSARGHGDDEQYF. The CDR3 DNA sequence: TGCAGTGCTAGAGGACACGGGGACGACGAGCAGTACTTC.

This clonotype was seen a handful of times. A read error is likely, as this CDR3 ends without the conserved phenylalanine or tryptophan. It is unclear where the CDR3 begins or ends on the DNA, so no DNA is shown, and the CDR3 is as TCRdb lists it. The rearrangement uses TRBV15 and TRBJ1-5; TRBD1 is the table's D call, not checked against the DNA. Germline CDR1 LNHNV, CDR2 YYDKDF (reference sequence). The CDR3 length is 8 residues, termini included. CDR3 in amino acids: CATSRTSG.

This clonotype was found many times. The V gene is TRBV29-1, the J gene TRBJ2-7; D is perhaps TRBD2 (6 bases). This CDR3 comprises 11 residues. CDR1 is SQVTM, CDR2 ANQGSEA, per germline. Between the trimmed V and J ends, which lost 4 bases and 3 bases, there was a span of 7 bases. CDR3 nucleotides: TGCAGCGTTGTGCGGGGCTACGAGCAGTACTTC. Its translation: CSVVRGYEQYF.

Only a few counts were recorded for this clonotype. This chain connects TRBV6-2 or TRBV6-3 to TRBJ1-2; the D gene is possibly TRBD1 (5 bases). The CDR3 sequence is 16 residues long. Germline V CDR1 and CDR2: MNHEY, SVGEGT. Trimming took 0 bases from V and 7 from J, leaving 18 bases between them. In DNA, the CDR3 is TGTGCCAGCAGTTACTCCGGTGGGACCCGAGGGACTGGCTACACCTTC. This encodes CASSYSGGTRGTGYTF.